Here is one TCR beta chain with its context. This record comes from a study of control samples from healthy donors and cancer patients. The repertoire was sequenced with immunoSEQ multiplex PCR; TCRdb's copy has only in-frame clones and lacks some. The table records around 170,000 clones, almost 90% of them present only once. Sequencing input: blood. The clonotype originates from a woman in her twenties or thirties in good health.

The CDR3 is CASSTKANQPQHF. The CDR3 nucleotides read TGTGCCAGCAGTACTAAGGCGAATCAGCCCCAGCATTTT. The rearrangement uses TRBV12-3 or TRBV12-4 and TRBJ1-5; D is unresolved. The CDR3 is 13 amino acids. The V gene lost 5 bases and the J gene lost 4 bases, with 9 bases spanning the gap.